These 7 T cell receptor beta chains came from one sample sequenced in a study of blood T cell repertoires in COVID-19. Produced via immunoSEQ multiplex PCR; TCRdb's table is partial and in-frame only. The repertoire includes 150,000 to 200,000 clones, roughly 90% of them detected once, and about 2.3% sits in the top ten. Specimen: peripheral blood. The receptors stem from a man aged 18 to 29 with acute or convalescent COVID-19.

This chain uses TRBV5-5 with TRBJ1-5, with 8 bases lining up with TRBD1. The CDR3 contains 15 residues. Trimming removed 0 bases from V and 1 base from J; junction bases left unmatched: 0. The germline CDR1 and CDR2 sequences are SGHKS and YYEKEE (reference sequence). CDR3 nucleotide sequence: TGTGCCAGCAGCTTGGGACAGGGGAGCAATCAGCCCCAGCATTTT. This translates into CASSLGQGSNQPQHF.

This chain uses TRBV6-2 or TRBV6-3 with TRBJ1-1; 7 bases match TRBD1. The V and J ends lost 2 bases and 11 bases, in that order; junction bases with no gene match: 14. This CDR3 region has 15 residues. Germline loops: CDR1 MNHEY, CDR2 SVGEGT. In DNA, the CDR3 is TGTGCCAGCAGTTACGTTGGGGCAGGGGGAGGACGTGCTTTCTTT. Its translation is CASSYVGAGGGRAFF.

V gene TRBV7-2 combines with J gene TRBJ2-7; D possibly corresponds to TRBD2 (6 bases). The CDR3 runs 17 residues. Germline V gives CDR1 SGHTA, CDR2 FQGNSA. V was cut by 7 bases and J by 4 bases, with 26 bases left in between. The DNA of the CDR3 is TGTGCCAGCACCGGGCGGGACTCAGACCGCCTTATTTACGAGCAGTACTTC. This sequence encodes CASTGRDSDRLIYEQYF.

CDR3 nucleotides: TGTGCCAGCAGTTACCGAAGAGACAGGGATGAAAAACTGTTTTTT. It specifies CASSYRRDRDEKLFF. V and J are TRBV6-6 and TRBJ1-4; 7 bases agree with TRBD1. CDR3 size: 15 residues. With 2 bases clipped from V and 6 bases from J, the junction kept 6 bases outside the gene matches. Germline lookup yields CDR1 MNHNY and CDR2 SVGAGI (reference sequence).

This sequence joins TRBV9 and TRBJ2-5; 10 bases match TRBD2. CDR3 size: 16 residues. Trimming cost V 0 bases and J 4 bases; bases outside gene matches: 6. Germline V gene data show CDR1 as SGDLS and CDR2 as YYNGEE. In nucleotides, the CDR3 is TGTGCCAGCAGCGTAGATCAGCGGGGGGGCCGAGAGACCCAGTACTTC. This sequence encodes CASSVDQRGGRETQYF.

The genes are TRBV11-3 and TRBJ2-3; D may be TRBD1 (6 bases). CDR1 is SGHNT, CDR2 YENEEA, per germline. The CDR3 sequence is 17 residues long. Trimming stripped 5 bases from V and 0 bases from J, with 18 bases between. The CDR3 spells CASSQATGRGSTDTQYF. DNA of the CDR3: TGTGCCAGCAGCCAAGCCACAGGGAGAGGGAGCACAGATACGCAGTATTTT.

This clone appeared once. The gene calls are TRBV4-1 and TRBJ1-3; no clear D. This CDR3 is 16 amino acids long. V lost 4 bases, J lost 0 bases, and 13 bases lay in between. The V gene's germline CDR1 is MGHRA and CDR2 YSYEKL. Here the CDR3 DNA reads TGCGCCAGCAGCCCGGTCGGACTGAGCTCTGGAAACACCATATATTTT. It yields the protein CASSPVGLSSGNTIYF.